The source of this T cell receptor beta chain is a study of CD8+ T cells in alopecia areata. At the level of the study: The study gave treated patients oral tofacitinib at 5 to 10 mg twice daily.

The treatment denotes: oral pan-JAK inhibitor, 5-10 mg twice daily. RNA, once extracted, was reverse transcribed into cDNA for use as the sequencing template. Profiling relied on immunoSEQ multiplex PCR, and the TCRdb table lists in-frame clones only, not all of them. The sample lists around 200,000 clones, under 60% occurring once. Regarding this clone: Antigen specificity is unknown.

V was trimmed by 0 bases and J by 4 bases, leaving 9 bases between them. Germline-derived CDR1 and CDR2 are SGHDT and YYEEEE. The CDR3 totals 14 residues. General study findings and limits: Scalp specimens additionally yield sequences from normal skin's resident alphabeta T cells. Mice showed TCR sharing more clearly than patients did, possibly owing to HLA.

The clonotype comes from a human donor with alopecia areata. This sample comprised CD8+ T cells sorted from blood, obtained at week 24, from a patient treated with tofacitinib. This chain joins TRBV5-6 and TRBJ2-3; D is ambiguous. As DNA, the CDR3 is TGTGCCAGCAGCTTGGGACTCGGACCAGATACGCAGTATTTT. This translates into CASSLGLGPDTQYF.